This TCR beta chain was sequenced in a study of blood T cell repertoires in COVID-19. Study background: COVID-19 samples, acute and convalescent, were from the United States, Italy and Spain. PBMCs, B-cell-depleted T cells, or T cells provided the cDNA or gDNA that made up the material.

In the authors' methods: By means of reference gene primer amplification, nucleated cell counts were estimated. Sequenced by immunoSEQ multiplex PCR; TCRdb stores in-frame clones only, minus some. That table furnishes V, J and clone size, whereas the DNA furnished D and trimming. The sample consists of about 73,000 clones, approximately 80% of them appearing once. Per germline, CDR1 SGHTA and CDR2 FQGNSA. CDR3 length equals 14 residues. V was trimmed by 2 bases and J by 3 bases, leaving 8 bases between them. The chain links TRBV7-2 to TRBJ2-1, with D possibly matching TRBD2 (6 bases). Sample: peripheral blood. This TCR derives from a man older than 75 with active or convalescent COVID-19. CDR3: CASSLPDYYNEQFF. The CDR3 bases are TGTGCCAGCAGCTTACCGGACTACTACAATGAGCAGTTCTTC.